These 15 T cell receptor beta chains originate from one sample sequenced in a study of T-cell memory formation after mild COVID-19. TCRdb re-derived calls from the 5' RACE reads in MiXCR, one entry per CDR3 protein. The sample has about 210,000 distinct CDR3 sequences; around 25% are singletons. The sequencing input was PBMCs or a T cell subset sorted from them (not recorded which). These receptors were taken from an adult woman who had mild COVID-19 (a few samples of this study predate the infection). Cell type and time point are not known.

This chain uses TRBV6-2 or TRBV6-3 with TRBJ1-2; D is uncertain. Trimming removed 6 bases at V and 4 bases at J, with 18 bases between. Looked up from germline, CDR1 is MNHEY and CDR2 is SVGEGT. The CDR3 runs to 15 residues. CDR3 DNA sequence: TGTGCCAGCAGACCGGGCCACACGGGCCTCTATGGCTACACCTTC. The encoded protein is CASRPGHTGLYGYTF.

J is TRBJ2-7 and V is TRBV27; perhaps TRBD1 as D (6 bases). The CDR3 spans 13 residues. V was trimmed by 6 bases and J by 4 bases, leaving 13 bases between them. Germline V gene data show CDR1 as MNHEY and CDR2 as SMNVEV (reference sequence). The chain's CDR3 is CASRFGQLYEQYF. The CDR3 nucleotides are TGTGCCAGCAGATTTGGACAGCTATACGAGCAGTACTTC.

This clonotype was detected only a few times. The chain uses TRBV12-3 or TRBV12-4 and TRBJ2-1; the D gene is possibly TRBD2 (6 bases). The CDR3 has 17 amino acids. The V and J ends lost 6 bases and 4 bases respectively, with 22 bases between them. The CDR3 DNA is TGTGCCAGCAGAGTAGCAACCGGGGGAGGAATTTACAATGAGCAGTTCTTC. Protein sequence: CASRVATGGGIYNEQFF.

V is TRBV10-3 and J is TRBJ1-2; D is ambiguous. The ends were cut back, 3 bases at V and 2 bases at J, with 4 bases in the middle. This CDR3 comprises 12 residues. The germline V gene encodes CDR1 ENHRY and CDR2 SYGVKD. The CDR3: CAISDRNYGYTF. The CDR3 nucleotides are TGTGCCATCAGTGACAGGAACTATGGCTACACCTTC.

The chain uses TRBV27 and TRBJ2-1; 7 positions agree with TRBD1. Germline V gene data show CDR1 as MNHEY and CDR2 as SMNVEV (reference sequence). The trim removed 5 bases at V and 4 bases at J, leaving 2 bases unmatched. This CDR3 region has 13 residues. The CDR3 reads CASSMDRYNEQFF. CDR3 DNA: TGTGCCAGCAGTATGGACAGGTACAATGAGCAGTTCTTC.

This clonotype was observed a few times. The J gene is TRBJ2-3, the V gene TRBV20-1; D tentatively fits TRBD1 or TRBD2 (5 bases each). The V and J ends lost 0 bases and 8 bases respectively, with 15 bases between them. The CDR3 has 14 residues. Germline V gene sequence: CDR1 DFQATT, CDR2 SNEGSKA (reference sequence). The CDR3 is CSARDPWDAPTQYF. CDR3 nucleotides: TGCAGTGCTAGAGACCCCTGGGACGCTCCTACGCAGTATTTT.

The chain joins TRBV7-2 to TRBJ2-2, with no clear D. Germline CDR1 SGHTA, CDR2 FQGNSA. The V gene lost 5 bases and the J gene lost 0 bases, with 10 bases spanning the gap. This CDR3 comprises 15 residues. CDR3 DNA sequence: TGTGCCAGCAGCCCTCTCTTCCCGAACACCGGGGAGCTGTTTTTT. It yields the protein CASSPLFPNTGELFF. The variable domain in full, with the rest retrieved from reference TRBV7-2 and TRBJ2-2, is GAGVSQSPSNKVTEKGKDVELRCDPISGHTALYWYRQSLGQGLEFLIYFQGNSAPDKSGLPSDRFSAERTGGSVSTLTIQRTQQEDSAVYLCASSPLFPNTGELFFGEGSRLTVL.

This sequence joins TRBV20-1 and TRBJ2-5, with D uncertain. CDR3 length: 13 residues. Germline V gene data show CDR1 as DFQATT and CDR2 as SNEGSKA (reference sequence). V was shortened by 3 bases and J by 4 bases, with 12 bases between the two germline ends. The CDR3 DNA sequence: TGCAGTGCTAGGGCCAGGTTCACAGAGACCCAGTACTTC. This gives the protein CSARARFTETQYF.

This clonotype showed up just a few times. The J gene is TRBJ2-3, the V gene TRBV15; 11 bases agree with TRBD2. Germline-derived CDR1 and CDR2 are LNHNV and YYDKDF (reference sequence). Germline trimming cut 1 base from V and 8 bases from J; bases unmatched to any gene: 8. CDR3 length equals 16 residues. The CDR3 spells CATSRGLAGGESTQYF. CDR3 coding DNA: TGTGCCACCAGCAGAGGGTTAGCGGGGGGGGAGAGTACGCAGTATTTT.

The rearrangement joins TRBV27 to TRBJ2-5; TRBD1 matches at 8 bases. The CDR3 has 13 residues. The V segment lost 7 bases and the J segment 3 bases; nucleotides outside the gene matches: 4. Germline CDR1 is MNHEY and CDR2 is SMNVEV (reference sequence). Here the CDR3 reads CASTLDREETQYF. CDR3 coding DNA: TGTGCCAGCACCCTGGACAGGGAAGAGACCCAGTACTTC.

The chain links TRBV29-1 to TRBJ2-5; TRBD2 matches 13 bases. The CDR3 spans 17 residues. The V segment lost 7 bases and the J segment 1 base; nucleotides outside the gene matches: 12. Germline V gene lookup returns CDR1 SQVTM and CDR2 ANQGSEA. CDR3 sequence (DNA): TGCAGCGGGGGACTAGCGGGACGTCCGGCTAGCCAAGAGACCCAGTACTTC. Encoded protein: CSGGLAGRPASQETQYF.

This sequence joins TRBV5-4 and TRBJ1-2; D is undetermined. This CDR3 is 15 amino acids long. Germline V lookup: CDR1 SGHNT, CDR2 YYREEE (reference sequence). V lost 0 bases and J 2 bases, leaving 11 bases between the germline ends. The CDR3 region is CASSLESIRNYGYTF. The CDR3 nucleotides read TGTGCCAGCAGCTTGGAGTCAATTAGAAACTATGGCTACACCTTC.

This clonotype has a count of ten or more. The rearrangement uses TRBV28 and TRBJ2-7; TRBD1 matches 8 bases. V shed 10 bases, J shed 4 bases, and the junction held 6 bases outside the gene matches. Per germline, CDR1 MDHEN and CDR2 SYDVKM. CDR3 length: 12 amino acids. The CDR3 reads CAIMGQAYEQYF. CDR3 nucleotide sequence: TGTGCCATCATGGGACAGGCGTACGAGCAGTACTTC.

There are a few counts of this clonotype. This chain links TRBV20-1 with TRBJ2-7; D ambiguous. Germline V gene data show CDR1 as DFQATT and CDR2 as SNEGSKA (reference sequence). V was shortened by 0 bases and J by 3 bases, with 24 bases between the two germline ends. The CDR3 runs to 18 residues. The CDR3 coding sequence is TGCAGTGCTAGAGATCCGGAGATGAGACCGCTGGGTGGCTACGAGCAGTACTTC. Residues: CSARDPEMRPLGGYEQYF.

This sequence joins TRBV20-1 and TRBJ1-6, with TRBD1 as a possible D gene (5 bases). Germline assignment: CDR1 DFQATT and CDR2 SNEGSKA (reference sequence). This CDR3 is built from 15 residues. Between the trimmed V and J ends, which lost 1 base and 7 bases, there was a span of 14 bases. The CDR3, as DNA: TGCAGTGCTAGAGTAGCGGCAGGGAGGAATTCACCCCTCCACTTT. Amino acid sequence: CSARVAAGRNSPLHF.